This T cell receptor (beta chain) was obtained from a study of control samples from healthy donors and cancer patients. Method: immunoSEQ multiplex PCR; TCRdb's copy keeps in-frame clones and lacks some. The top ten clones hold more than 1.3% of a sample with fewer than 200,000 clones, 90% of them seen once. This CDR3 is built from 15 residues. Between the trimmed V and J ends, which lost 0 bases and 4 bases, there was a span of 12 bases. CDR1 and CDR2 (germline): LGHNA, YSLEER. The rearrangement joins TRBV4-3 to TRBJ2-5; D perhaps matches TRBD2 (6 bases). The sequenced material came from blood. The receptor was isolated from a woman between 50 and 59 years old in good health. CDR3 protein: CASSQDLDYGETQYF. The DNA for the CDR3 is TGCGCCAGCAGCCAAGACTTGGACTACGGAGAGACCCAGTACTTC.